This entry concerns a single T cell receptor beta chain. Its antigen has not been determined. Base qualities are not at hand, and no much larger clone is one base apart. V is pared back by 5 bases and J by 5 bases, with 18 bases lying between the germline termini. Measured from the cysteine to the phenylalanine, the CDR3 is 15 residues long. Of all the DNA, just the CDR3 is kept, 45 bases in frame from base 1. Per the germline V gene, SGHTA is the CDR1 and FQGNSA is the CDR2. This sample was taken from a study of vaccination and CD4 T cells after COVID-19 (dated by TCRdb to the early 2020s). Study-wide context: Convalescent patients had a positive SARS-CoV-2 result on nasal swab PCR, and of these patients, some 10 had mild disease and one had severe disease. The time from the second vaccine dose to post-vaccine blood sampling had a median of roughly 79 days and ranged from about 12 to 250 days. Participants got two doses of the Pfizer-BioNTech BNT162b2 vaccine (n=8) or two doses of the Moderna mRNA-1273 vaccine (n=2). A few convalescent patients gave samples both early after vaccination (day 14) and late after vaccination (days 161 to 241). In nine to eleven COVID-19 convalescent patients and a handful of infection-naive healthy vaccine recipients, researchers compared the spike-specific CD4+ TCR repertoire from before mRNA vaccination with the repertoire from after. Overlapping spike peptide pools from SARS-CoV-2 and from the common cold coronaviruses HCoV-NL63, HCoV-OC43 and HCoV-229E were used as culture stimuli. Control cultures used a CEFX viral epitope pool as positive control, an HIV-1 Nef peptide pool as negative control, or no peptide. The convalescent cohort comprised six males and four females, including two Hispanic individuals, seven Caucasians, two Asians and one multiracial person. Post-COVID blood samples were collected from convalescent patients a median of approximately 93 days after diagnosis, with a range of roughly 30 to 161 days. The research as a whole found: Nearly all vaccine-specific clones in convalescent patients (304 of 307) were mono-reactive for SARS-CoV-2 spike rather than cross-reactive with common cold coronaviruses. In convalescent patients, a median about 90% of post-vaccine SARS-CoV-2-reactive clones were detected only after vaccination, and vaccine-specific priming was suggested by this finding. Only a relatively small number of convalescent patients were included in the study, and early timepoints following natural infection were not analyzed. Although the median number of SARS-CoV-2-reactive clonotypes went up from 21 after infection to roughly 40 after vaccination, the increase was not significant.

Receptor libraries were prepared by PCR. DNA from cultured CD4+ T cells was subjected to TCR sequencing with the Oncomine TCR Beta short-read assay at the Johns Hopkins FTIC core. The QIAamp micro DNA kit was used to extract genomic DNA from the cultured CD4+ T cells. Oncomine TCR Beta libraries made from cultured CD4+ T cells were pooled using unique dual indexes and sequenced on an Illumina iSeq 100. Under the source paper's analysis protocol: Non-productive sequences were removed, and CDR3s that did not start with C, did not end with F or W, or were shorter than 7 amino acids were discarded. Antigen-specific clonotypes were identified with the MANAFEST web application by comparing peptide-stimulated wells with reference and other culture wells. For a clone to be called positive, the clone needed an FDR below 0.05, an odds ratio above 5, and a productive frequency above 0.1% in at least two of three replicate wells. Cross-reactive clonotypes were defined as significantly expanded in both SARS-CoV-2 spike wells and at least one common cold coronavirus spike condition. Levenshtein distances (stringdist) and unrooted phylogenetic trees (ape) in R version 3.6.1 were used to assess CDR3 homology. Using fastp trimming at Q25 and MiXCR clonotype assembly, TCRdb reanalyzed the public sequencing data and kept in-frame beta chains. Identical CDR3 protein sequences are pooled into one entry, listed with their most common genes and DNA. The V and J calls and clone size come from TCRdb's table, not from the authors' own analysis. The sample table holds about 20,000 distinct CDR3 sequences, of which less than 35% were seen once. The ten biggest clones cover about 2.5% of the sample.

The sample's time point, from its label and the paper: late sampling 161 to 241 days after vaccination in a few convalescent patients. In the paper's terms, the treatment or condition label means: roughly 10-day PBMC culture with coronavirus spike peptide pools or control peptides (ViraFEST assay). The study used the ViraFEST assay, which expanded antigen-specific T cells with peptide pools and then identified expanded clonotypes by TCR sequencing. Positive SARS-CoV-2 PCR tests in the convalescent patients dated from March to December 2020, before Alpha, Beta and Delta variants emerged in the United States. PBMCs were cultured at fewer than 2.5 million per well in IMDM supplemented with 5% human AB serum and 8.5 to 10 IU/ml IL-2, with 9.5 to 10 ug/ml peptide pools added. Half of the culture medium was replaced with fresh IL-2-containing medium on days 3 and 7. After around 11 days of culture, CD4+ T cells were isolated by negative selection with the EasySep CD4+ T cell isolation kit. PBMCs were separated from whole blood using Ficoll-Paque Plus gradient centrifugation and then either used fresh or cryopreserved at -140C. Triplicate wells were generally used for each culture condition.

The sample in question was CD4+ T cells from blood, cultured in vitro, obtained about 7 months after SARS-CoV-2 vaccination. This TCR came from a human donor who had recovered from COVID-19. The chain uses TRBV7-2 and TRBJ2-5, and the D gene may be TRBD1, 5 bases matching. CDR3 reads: CASSPHLGRLETQYF. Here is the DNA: TGTGCCAGCAGCCCCCACTTGGGGCGTTTGGAGACCCAGTACTTC.